The T cell receptor (beta chain) described here comes from a study of cytomegalovirus exposure and HLA in healthy donors. Looked up from germline, CDR1 is SGHAT and CDR2 is FQNNGV. V gave up 4 bases and J gave up 6 bases, with 11 bases separating them. CDR3 size: 13 residues. All donors participated as healthy donors of bone marrow. PCR amplification relied on 60 Vbeta primers (plus 13 Jbeta primers). The assay was immunoSEQ multiplex PCR, and TCRdb's table has in-frame clones only and misses some. This sample has hundreds of thousands of clones, with approximately 82% found just once. Points from the study as a whole: There were a few CMV-associated chains whose specificity for CMV antigens was confirmed in vitro.

To note about this clone: Its antigen is currently unknown.

Sequencing input: PBMCs. This clonotype originated in a middle-aged woman in good health and CMV-seronegative. This chain links TRBV11-2 with TRBJ2-3; D is uncertain. The chain's CDR3 is CASSSQTRDTQYF. CDR3 coding DNA: TGTGCCAGCAGCTCCCAAACCCGGGATACGCAGTATTTT.